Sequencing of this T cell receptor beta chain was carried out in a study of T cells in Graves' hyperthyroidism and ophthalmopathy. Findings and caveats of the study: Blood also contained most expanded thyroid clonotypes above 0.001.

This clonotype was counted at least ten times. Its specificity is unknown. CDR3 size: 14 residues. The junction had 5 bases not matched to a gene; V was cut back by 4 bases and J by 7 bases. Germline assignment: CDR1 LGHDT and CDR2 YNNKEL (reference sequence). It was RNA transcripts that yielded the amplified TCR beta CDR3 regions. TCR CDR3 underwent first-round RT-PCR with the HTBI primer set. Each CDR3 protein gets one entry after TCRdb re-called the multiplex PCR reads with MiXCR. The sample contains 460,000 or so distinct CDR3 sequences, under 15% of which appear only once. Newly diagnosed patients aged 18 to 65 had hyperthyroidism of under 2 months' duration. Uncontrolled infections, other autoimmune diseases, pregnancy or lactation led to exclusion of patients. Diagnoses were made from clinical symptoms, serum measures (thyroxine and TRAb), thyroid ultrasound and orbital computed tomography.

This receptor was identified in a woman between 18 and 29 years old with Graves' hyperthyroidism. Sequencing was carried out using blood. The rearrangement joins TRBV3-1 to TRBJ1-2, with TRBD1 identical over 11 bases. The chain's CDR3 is CASSRDRGLRGYTF. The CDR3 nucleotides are TGTGCCAGCAGCCGGGACAGGGGGTTGCGTGGCTACACCTTC.